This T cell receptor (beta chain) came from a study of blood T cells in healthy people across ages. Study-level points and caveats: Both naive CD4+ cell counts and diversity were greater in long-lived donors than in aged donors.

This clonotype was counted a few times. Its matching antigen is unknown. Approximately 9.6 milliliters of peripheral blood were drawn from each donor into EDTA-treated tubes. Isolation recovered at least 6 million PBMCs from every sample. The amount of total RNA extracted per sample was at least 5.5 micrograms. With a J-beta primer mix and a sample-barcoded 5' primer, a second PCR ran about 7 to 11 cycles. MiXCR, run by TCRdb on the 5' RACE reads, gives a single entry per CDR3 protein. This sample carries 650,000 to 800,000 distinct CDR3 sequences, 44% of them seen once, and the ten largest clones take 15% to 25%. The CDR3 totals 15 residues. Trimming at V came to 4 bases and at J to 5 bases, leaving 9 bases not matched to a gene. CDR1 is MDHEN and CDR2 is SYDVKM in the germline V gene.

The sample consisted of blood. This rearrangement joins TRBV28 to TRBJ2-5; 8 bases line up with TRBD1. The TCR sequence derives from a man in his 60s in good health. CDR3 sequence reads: CASSSVDRASETQYF. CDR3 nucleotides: TGTGCCAGCAGTTCCGTGGACAGGGCATCGGAGACCCAGTACTTC.